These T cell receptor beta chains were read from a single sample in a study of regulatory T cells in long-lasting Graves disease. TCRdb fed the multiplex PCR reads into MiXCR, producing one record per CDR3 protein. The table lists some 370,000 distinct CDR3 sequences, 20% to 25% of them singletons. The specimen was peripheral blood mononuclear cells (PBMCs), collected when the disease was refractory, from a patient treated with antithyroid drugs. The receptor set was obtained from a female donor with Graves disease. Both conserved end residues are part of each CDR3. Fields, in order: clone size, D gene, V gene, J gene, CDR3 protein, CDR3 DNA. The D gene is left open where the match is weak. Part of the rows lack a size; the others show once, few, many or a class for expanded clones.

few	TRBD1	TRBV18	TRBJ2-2	CASSPQTGANTGELFF	TGTGCCAGCTCACCGCAGACAGGGGCGAACACCGGGGAGCTGTTTTTT
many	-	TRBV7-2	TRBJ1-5	CASSLLSQNQPQHF	TGTGCCAGCAGCTTATTGTCCCAGAATCAGCCCCAGCATTTT
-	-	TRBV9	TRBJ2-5	CASSPRGSGDRFKETQYF	TGTGCCAGCAGCCCGAGGGGCTCGGGAGACCGATTTAAAGAGACCCAGTACTTC
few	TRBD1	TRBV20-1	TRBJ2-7	CSARDRQGWGYEQYF	TGCAGTGCTAGAGATAGACAGGGTTGGGGCTACGAGCAGTACTTC
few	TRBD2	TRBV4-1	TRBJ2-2	CASSQAPGTRLGGELFF	TGCGCCAGCAGCCAAGCCCCGGGGACTAGATTGGGCGGGGAGCTGTTTTTT
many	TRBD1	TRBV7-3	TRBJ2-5	CASSPTGGRETQYF	TGTGCCAGCAGCCCCACAGGGGGCAGGGAGACCCAGTACTTC
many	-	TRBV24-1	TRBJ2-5	CATSDPRDNQETQYF	TGTGCCACCAGTGATCCCCGGGACAACCAAGAGACCCAGTACTTC
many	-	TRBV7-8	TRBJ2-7	CASSLLRTATYEQYF	TGTGCCAGCTCTTTACTCCGAACGGCAACCTACGAGCAGTACTTC
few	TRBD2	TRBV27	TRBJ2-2	CASSGSSKLAGGGKLFF	TGTGCCAGCAGTGGGTCCTCAAAGCTAGCGGGAGGGGGGAAGCTGTTTTTT
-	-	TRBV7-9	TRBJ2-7	CASSLEDNSYEQYF	TGTGCCAGCAGCCTAGAGGACAACTCCTACGAGCAGTACTTC
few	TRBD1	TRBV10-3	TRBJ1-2	CAITRTGQNYGYTF	TGTGCCATCACCAGGACAGGGCAGAACTATGGCTACACCTTC
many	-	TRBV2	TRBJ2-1	CASSDSGAGNEQFF	TGTGCCAGCAGTGATTCGGGAGCAGGTAATGAGCAGTTCTTC
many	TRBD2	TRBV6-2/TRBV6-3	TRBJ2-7	CASSSQLAGEREQYF	TGTGCCAGCAGTTCTCAACTAGCGGGAGAGAGGGAGCAGTACTTC
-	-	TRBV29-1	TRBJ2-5	CSVEASGAQYF	TGCAGCGTTGAAGCGTCCGGGGCCCAGTACTTC
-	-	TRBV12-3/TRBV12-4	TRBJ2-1	CASSPGRRWGNEQFF	TGTGCCAGCAGCCCGGGACGCCGCTGGGGTAATGAGCAGTTCTTC
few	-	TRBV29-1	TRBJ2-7	CSAGDLRYEQYF	TGCAGCGCTGGGGACCTTCGCTACGAGCAGTACTTC
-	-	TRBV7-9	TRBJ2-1	CASSTGARNEQFF	TGTGCCAGCAGCACCGGGGCTAGGAATGAGCAGTTCTTC
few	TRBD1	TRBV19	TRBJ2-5	CASSPPPGQGPTQYF	TGTGCCAGTAGTCCACCACCGGGACAGGGACCGACCCAGTACTTC
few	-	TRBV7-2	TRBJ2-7	CASSPIGVIDEQYF	TGTGCCAGCAGCCCGATCGGGGTAATCGACGAGCAGTACTTC
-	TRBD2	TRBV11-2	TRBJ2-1	CASSPRTSGSIAYNEQFF	TGTGCCAGCAGCCCCAGGACTAGCGGGAGTATTGCCTACAATGAGCAGTTCTTC
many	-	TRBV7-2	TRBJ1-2	CASSLARMTAGYTF	TGTGCCAGCAGCTTGGCTCGGATGACGGCTGGCTACACCTTC
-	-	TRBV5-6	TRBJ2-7	CASSLGLLAYEQYF	TGTGCCAGCAGCTTGGGACTGCTAGCCTACGAGCAGTACTTC
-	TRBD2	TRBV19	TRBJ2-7	CASSPQRSGRANEQYF	TGTGCCAGTAGTCCCCAGCGTAGCGGGAGGGCCAACGAGCAGTACTTC
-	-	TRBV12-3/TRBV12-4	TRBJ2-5	CASSPGGGRETQYF	TGTGCCAGCAGTCCTGGGGGTGGGAGAGAGACCCAGTACTTC
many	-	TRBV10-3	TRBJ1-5	CAISEGAQGGNQPQHF	TGTGCCATCAGTGAGGGTGCCCAGGGTGGGAATCAGCCCCAGCATTTT
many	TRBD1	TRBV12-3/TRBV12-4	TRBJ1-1	CASSLGQGRKAFF	TGTGCCAGCAGTCTCGGACAGGGCCGGAAAGCTTTCTTT
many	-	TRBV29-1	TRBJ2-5	CSVEGDGKTQYF	TGCAGCGTTGAAGGGGATGGAAAGACCCAGTACTTC
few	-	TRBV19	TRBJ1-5	CASSTARAPNQPQHF	TGTGCCAGTAGTACCGCCCGGGCCCCCAATCAGCCCCAGCATTTT
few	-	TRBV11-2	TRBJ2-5	CASSNTHLQVSGGGAQYF	TGTGCCAGCAGCAACACGCACCTCCAAGTGTCAGGGGGGGGAGCCCAGTACTTC
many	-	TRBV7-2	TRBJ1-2	CASSLFGQNPNYGYTF	TGTGCCAGCAGCTTATTCGGACAGAACCCAAACTATGGCTACACCTTC
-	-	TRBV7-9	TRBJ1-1	CASSLPSVPFF	TGTGCCAGCAGCTTGCCTAGCGTTCCTTTCTTT
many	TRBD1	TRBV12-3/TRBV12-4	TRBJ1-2	CASSFRQGWYTF	TGTGCCAGCAGTTTTCGACAGGGGTGGTACACCTTC
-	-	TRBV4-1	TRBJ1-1	CASSPGQFMNTEAFF	TGCGCCAGCAGCCCAGGACAGTTTATGAACACTGAAGCTTTCTTT
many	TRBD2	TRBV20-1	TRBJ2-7	CSASGETSGRANWRNEQYF	TGCAGTGCTAGCGGGGAGACTAGCGGGAGAGCCAACTGGAGGAACGAGCAGTACTTC
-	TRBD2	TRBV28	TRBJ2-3	CASSFFLNPTSGRADTQYF	TGTGCCAGCAGTTTCTTCCTTAACCCCACTAGCGGGAGGGCAGATACGCAGTATTTT
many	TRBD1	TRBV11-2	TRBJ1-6	CASSPIQGNSPLHF	TGTGCCAGCAGCCCGATACAGGGGAATTCACCCCTCCACTTT